The 28 T cell receptor beta chains below come from one sample, sequenced in a study of blood T cell repertoires in COVID-19. Sequencing used immunoSEQ multiplex PCR; TCRdb keeps in-frame clones, though not all of them. The sample has approximately 120,000 clones, around two thirds seen once. Specimen: peripheral blood. These receptors came from a woman in her sixties or seventies with acute or convalescent COVID-19.

The rearrangement links TRBV5-1 to TRBJ1-1; no clear D. Trimming cost V 4 bases and J 1 base, with 8 bases left between them. CDR3 length: 13 amino acids. In germline, CDR1 is SGHRS, CDR2 YFSETQ. CDR3 in amino acids: CASSRVKNTEAFF. The CDR3 nucleotides read TGCGCCAGCAGCCGGGTTAAGAACACTGAAGCTTTCTTT.

V is TRBV11-2 and J is TRBJ2-1, with TRBD2 identical over 7 bases. V was pared by 1 base and J by 1 base, with 7 bases of the junction left unmatched. Germline V gene data show CDR1 as SGHAT and CDR2 as FQNNGV. There are 17 residues in the CDR3. CDR3 bases: TGTGCCAGCAGCTTAGGACGCGGGAGCGGTTCCTACAATGAGCAGTTCTTC. Amino acids: CASSLGRGSGSYNEQFF.

The table lists this clone with a few counts. The chain has TRBV18 and TRBJ2-5; possibly TRBD1 for D (6 bases). Trimming pared 6 bases from V and 4 bases from J, leaving 12 bases between. The CDR3 spans 13 residues. CDR1 and CDR2 from the germline V gene are KGHSH and LQKENI. CDR3 bases: TGTGCCAGCTCGCAACAGGGTGGAGAGACCCAGTACTTC. This sequence encodes CASSQQGGETQYF.

J is TRBJ2-3 and V is TRBV6-5; 7 bases align to TRBD2. The CDR3 has 16 amino acids. The junction had 4 bases not matched to a gene; V was cut back by 0 bases and J by 1 base. CDR1 MNHEY and CDR2 SVGAGI come from the germline V gene. Here the CDR3 DNA reads TGTGCCAGCAGTTACTCCGGGAGCGGGGGCACAGATACGCAGTATTTT. Translating it yields CASSYSGSGGTDTQYF.

The sample holds one count of this clone. At one boundary the junction diverges from the germline segment, which might be a read error. The rearrangement links TRBV14 to TRBJ1-3, with D unresolved. Germline V gene sequence: CDR1 SGHDN, CDR2 FVKESK. The CDR3 covers 12 residues. Written as DNA, the CDR3 is TGTGTCAGCAGCCATCTACGGAACACCATATATTTT. It specifies CVSSHLRNTIYF.

This chain links TRBV3-1 (or the pseudogene TRBV3-2) with TRBJ2-5; TRBD2 aligns across 9 bases. After removal of 0 bases from V and 3 bases from J, the junction contained 8 bases not matched to a gene. CDR1 is LGHDT and CDR2 is YNNKEL in the germline V gene (reference sequence). The CDR3 extends over 17 amino acids. As DNA, the CDR3 is TGTGCCAGCAGCCAAGATCGTGCTAGCGGGAAAAAAGAGACCCAGTACTTC. It specifies CASSQDRASGKKETQYF.

The chain couples TRBV28 to TRBJ1-5, with 7 bases fitting TRBD1. Germline CDR1 is MDHEN and CDR2 is SYDVKM. V shed 6 bases, J shed 0 bases, and the junction held 2 bases outside the gene matches. The CDR3 totals 14 residues. In nucleotides, the CDR3 is TGTGCCAGCAGGCCAGGGGGTAGCAATCAGCCCCAGCATTTT. Protein sequence: CASRPGGSNQPQHF.

The J gene is TRBJ2-1, the V gene TRBV19; TRBD2 matches at 8 bases. The CDR3 loop spans 12 amino acids. The V and J ends lost 8 bases and 9 bases, in that order; junction bases with no gene match: 6. Germline loops: CDR1 LNHDA, CDR2 SQIVND (reference sequence). The CDR3 loop is CASSRGGTEQFF. CDR3 nucleotide sequence: TGTGCCAGTTCTCGGGGGGGAACTGAGCAGTTCTTC.

The chain has TRBV5-1 and TRBJ2-7, with 8 bases matching TRBD1. The CDR3 is 15 amino acids. V was clipped by 0 bases and J by 6 bases; unmatched bases: 8. The V gene's germline CDR1 is SGHRS and CDR2 YFSETQ. Here the CDR3 DNA reads TGCGCCAGCAGCTTGGACGGGACAGGACTTACCGAGCAGTACTTC. Protein sequence: CASSLDGTGLTEQYF.

The chain is built from TRBV27 and TRBJ2-1; D might be TRBD2 (6 bases). Germline V gene lookup returns CDR1 MNHEY and CDR2 SMNVEV (reference sequence). The CDR3 is 15 residues long. V was pared by 5 bases and J by 4 bases, with 15 bases between. The DNA for the CDR3 is TGTGCCAGCAGTCCCCGGGGTAGCGGTTACAATGAGCAGTTCTTC. It translates to CASSPRGSGYNEQFF.

This chain connects TRBV6-5 to TRBJ2-7; D unresolved. The germline V and J ends were trimmed by 2 bases and 2 bases, with 13 bases remaining between them. The CDR3 contains 15 residues. CDR1 is MNHEY, CDR2 SVGAGI, per germline. DNA of the CDR3: TGTGCCAGCAGTTACGGTTCGCCGGTCCCCTACGAGCAGTACTTC. Translation: CASSYGSPVPYEQYF.

This rearrangement joins TRBV9 to TRBJ2-2; maybe TRBD1 (5 bases). This CDR3 has 14 amino acids. Trimming removed 2 bases from V and 7 bases from J, with 12 bases in between. CDR1 and CDR2 from the germline V gene are SGDLS and YYNGEE. Here the CDR3 DNA reads TGTGCCAGCAGCGTTAGGAGTGACAGCGGGGAGCTGTTTTTT. Translating it yields CASSVRSDSGELFF.

This clone has just a few counts. This sample also contains other DNA sequences that code for the same CDR3. The chain links TRBV6-4 to TRBJ2-1; 9 bases are shared with TRBD1. This CDR3 is built from 14 residues. The trim removed 5 bases at V and 5 bases at J, leaving 4 bases unmatched. Germline CDR1 MRHNA, CDR2 SNTAGT. The CDR3 bases are TGTGCCAGCAGTCGGACAGGGGTCGACAATGAGCAGTTCTTC. Amino acids: CASSRTGVDNEQFF.

This clone was counted only a few times. The chain recombines TRBV6-4 with TRBJ2-7, with TRBD2 matching 8 bases. From germline, CDR1 is MRHNA and CDR2 SNTAGT. Losses at the gene ends were 7 bases for V and 3 bases for J; bases not matched to a gene: 17. The CDR3 runs 17 residues. The CDR3 protein is CASKMGGSSGYYYEQYF. The CDR3 DNA reads TGTGCCAGCAAAATGGGAGGATCTAGCGGGTATTACTACGAGCAGTACTTC.

As regards this clone: This may be a read error: a much more frequent sequence differs by one nucleotide. The sample has other DNA sequences that encode this CDR3 too. The chain has TRBV28 and TRBJ2-7; unclear D gene. Germline assignment: CDR1 MDHEN and CDR2 SYDVKM. There are 11 residues in the CDR3. V lost 9 bases, J lost 1 base, and 7 bases lay in between. CDR3 sequence: CASENSYEQYF. The CDR3 bases are TGTGCCAGTGAGAATTCCTACGAGCAGTACTTC.

The chain links TRBV29-1 to TRBJ2-1, with TRBD1 matching over 10 bases. The CDR3 has 14 residues. J gave up 4 bases and V 2 bases, and 2 bases lay outside the gene matches. Germline-derived CDR1 and CDR2 are SQVTM and ANQGSEA. The CDR3 reads CSVELGQGYNEQFF. CDR3 sequence (DNA): TGCAGCGTTGAACTGGGACAGGGGTACAATGAGCAGTTCTTC.

The chain links TRBV5-1 to TRBJ2-1, with D maybe TRBD2 (5 bases). V was clipped by 0 bases and J by 10 bases, with 11 bases between them. The CDR3 is 13 amino acids. CDR1 is SGHRS, CDR2 YFSETQ, per germline. This chain's CDR3 is CASSLEQDSEQFF. The DNA for the CDR3 is TGCGCCAGCAGCTTGGAGCAGGACTCCGAGCAGTTCTTC.

This chain uses TRBV7-6 with TRBJ2-5; 12 nucleotides agree with TRBD2. This CDR3 comprises 17 residues. V was pared by 1 base and J by 3 bases, with 6 bases of the junction left unmatched. Germline CDR1 and CDR2: SGHVS and FNYEAQ. CDR3 sequence: CASSLVVASGGEETQYF. DNA for the CDR3: TGTGCCAGCAGCTTAGTTGTGGCTAGCGGGGGGGAAGAGACCCAGTACTTC.

The rearrangement links TRBV10-2 to TRBJ1-5, with 9 bases fitting TRBD1. Germline assignment: CDR1 WSHSY and CDR2 SAAADI. V lost 7 bases and J lost 5; bases outside the gene matches: 3. The CDR3 totals 13 residues. The CDR3 DNA reads TGCGCCAGCACCGGGACAGGGTATCAGCCCCAGCATTTT. Residues: CASTGTGYQPQHF.

The gene calls are TRBV18 and TRBJ2-7; D is undetermined. V shed 0 bases and J shed 5 bases, with 14 bases lying between them. Germline V gene sequence: CDR1 KGHSH, CDR2 LQKENI. The CDR3 has 15 residues. The CDR3 DNA follows: TGTGCCAGCTCACCACCAGCAGGCCCTGTCCACGAGCAGTACTTC. This encodes CASSPPAGPVHEQYF.

The chain recombines TRBV27 with TRBJ2-1; tentatively, D is TRBD1 (5 bases). The V gene lost 5 bases and the J gene lost 4 bases, with 9 bases spanning the gap. Germline-derived CDR1 and CDR2 are MNHEY and SMNVEV (reference sequence). This CDR3 contains 13 residues. This CDR3 is CASSGQGYNEQFF. The CDR3, as DNA: TGTGCCAGCAGTGGGCAGGGTTACAATGAGCAGTTCTTC.

This sequence joins TRBV6-5 and TRBJ2-2, with 9 bases fitting TRBD2. The CDR3 extends over 16 amino acids. Germline V gene lookup returns CDR1 MNHEY and CDR2 SVGAGI. Trimming removed 2 bases from V and 4 bases from J; junction bases left unmatched: 5. In DNA, the CDR3 is TGTGCCAGCAGTTACCGCGGGGGGGCCGGCACCGGGGAGCTGTTTTTT. It codes for CASSYRGGAGTGELFF.

This clone appeared a few times. CDR3 DNA: TGTGCCAGCAGCGTAGATGGCGGGGGGATGTTCTACGAGCAGTACTTC. Translation: CASSVDGGGMFYEQYF. The chain couples TRBV9 to TRBJ2-7, with 8 bases identical to TRBD2. The junction had 8 bases not matched to a gene; V was cut back by 0 bases and J by 3 bases. Germline V gene sequence: CDR1 SGDLS, CDR2 YYNGEE. This CDR3 is 16 amino acids long.

V usage is TRBV5-8 and J usage is TRBJ2-2, with 7 bases matching TRBD2. V lost 4 bases to trimming and J lost 4 bases; unmatched junction nucleotides: 13. Germline V gene lookup returns CDR1 SGHTS and CDR2 YDEGEE. The CDR3 totals 17 residues. The CDR3 nucleotides are TGTGCCAGCAGCCCAAGGTCGCGGGCGGGAGTCACCGGGGAGCTGTTTTTT. Translating it yields CASSPRSRAGVTGELFF.

This chain links TRBV28 with TRBJ1-5, with D possibly being TRBD1 (5 bases). Germline loops: CDR1 MDHEN, CDR2 SYDVKM. The CDR3 has 15 residues. The V end was cut by 3 bases, the J end by 0 bases, with 9 bases between. The chain's CDR3 is CASSFRGVSNQPQHF. The CDR3 nucleotides read TGTGCCAGCAGTTTTCGGGGGGTTAGCAATCAGCCCCAGCATTTT.

Concerning this clone itself: Just one base apart from a much larger clone, this may be a read error. The V call is TRBV27, the J call TRBJ2-7, with 14 bases aligning to TRBD2. With 5 bases clipped from V and 5 bases from J, the junction kept 8 bases outside the gene matches. CDR1 and CDR2 from the germline V gene are MNHEY and SMNVEV (reference sequence). The CDR3 consists of 16 residues. Here the CDR3 DNA reads TGTGCCAGCAGTCCCATCAGACTAGCGGGAGGGGACGAGCAGTACTTC. Encoded protein: CASSPIRLAGGDEQYF.

This clone was counted between two and nine times. This chain links TRBV19 with TRBJ2-1, with 13 positions matching TRBD2. In germline, CDR1 is LNHDA, CDR2 SQIVND (reference sequence). The V gene end was trimmed by 6 bases and the J gene end by 4 bases; junction bases not matched to a gene: 6. CDR3 length: 16 residues. CDR3 sequence reads: CASRRTSGRRYNEQFF. The DNA for the CDR3 is TGTGCCAGTAGGAGGACTAGCGGGAGACGATACAATGAGCAGTTCTTC.

J is TRBJ1-5 and V is TRBV6-2 or TRBV6-3; D perhaps matches TRBD1 (6 bases). The CDR3 is made up of 15 amino acids. The V gene lost 5 bases and the J gene lost 4 bases, with 15 bases spanning the gap. Germline V CDR1 and CDR2: MNHEY, SVGEGT. CDR3 DNA sequence: TGTGCCAGCAGTCAAGGGGGTCTTTGGAATCAGCCCCAGCATTTT. It codes for CASSQGGLWNQPQHF.